The clone carrying this T cell receptor (beta chain) was found once. The antigen is undetermined. The data were produced by immunoSEQ multiplex PCR, yet TCRdb's version contains in-frame clones alone and is incomplete. The sample carries roughly 13,000 clones, roughly 74% recorded once. The CD4+ and CD8+ fractions came from positive magnetic bead selection and were purity-checked by flow cytometry. This record belongs to a study of somatic mutations in cytotoxic T cells in rheumatoid arthritis. Findings and caveats of the study: CD8+ T cells showed clonality that did not differ significantly between patients with rheumatoid arthritis and age-matched healthy controls. Each of about an eighth of the 65 patients had a largest CD8+ clone that made up more than 20% of CD8+ cells.

The source of this sequence is an adult with rheumatoid arthritis. The sequencing sample was made of CD8+ T cells sorted from blood.

The CDR3 nucleotides read TGTGCCAGCAGTTACTCTCCCGGTGGGAACACTGAAGCTTTCTTT. Translated, it gives CASSYSPGGNTEAFF. The gene calls are TRBV6-5 and TRBJ1-1; D not resolved. The CDR3 extends over 15 amino acids. Germline-derived CDR1 and CDR2 are MNHEY and SVGAGI. V was shortened by 0 bases and J by 1 base, with 9 bases between the two germline ends.